Listed below are T cell receptor beta chains from one sample, sequenced in a study of shared clonotypes between healthy human individuals. Sequencing was performed with immunoSEQ multiplex PCR; in TCRdb, only in-frame clones are kept and a portion is missing. The data show about 2 million clones, about 95% seen once. Sample: naive CD8+ T cells sorted from blood. The receptors derive from a man aged 18-30 years in good health. CDR3s include the opening cysteine and the closing phenylalanine or tryptophan. D genes are given only for firm matches. Clone size is given for some rows only: seen once, a few or many times, or a class if the clone is expanded.

TRBV6-1,.,.,TRBJ2-7,CAISEGYEQYF,TGTGCCATCAGTGAGGGCTACGAGCAGTACTTC
TRBV7-2,.,.,TRBJ2-7,CASSSGSPYEQYF,TGTGCCAGCAGTTCCGGGTCCCCCTACGAGCAGTACTTC
TRBV9,.,TRBD2,TRBJ2-3,CASSQAGGPDTQYF,TGTGCCAGCAGTCAAGCGGGAGGGCCAGATACGCAGTATTTT
TRBV19,.,.,TRBJ1-1,CASSIGRQGTEAFF,TGTGCCAGTAGTATAGGTCGGCAGGGCACTGAAGCTTTCTTT
TRBV4-1,.,TRBD1,TRBJ2-7,CASSPVGQGQDEQYF,TGCGCCAGCAGCCCTGTCGGACAGGGTCAAGACGAGCAGTACTTC
TRBV6-6,.,TRBD1,TRBJ2-3,CASIGDRGTDTQYF,TGTGCCAGCATTGGGGACAGGGGCACAGATACGCAGTATTTT
TRBV30,once,.,TRBJ2-7,CAWNGGTYEQYF,TGTGCCTGGAACGGCGGTACCTACGAGCAGTACTTC
TRBV19,.,.,TRBJ2-3,CASSIVAGQFGDTQYF,TGTGCCAGTAGTATAGTCGCAGGACAGTTCGGGGATACGCAGTATTTT
TRBV5-1,.,.,TRBJ2-1,CASSLEGSGWVEQFF,TGCGCCAGCAGCTTGGAAGGTAGCGGATGGGTTGAGCAGTTCTTC
TRBV7-9,.,.,TRBJ1-6,CASANNSPLHF,TGTGCCAGCGCTAATAATTCACCCCTCCACTTT
TRBV7-6,.,.,TRBJ1-1,CASSFSGGPKAEAFF,TGTGCCAGCAGCTTTAGTGGGGGACCTAAAGCTGAAGCTTTCTTT
TRBV10-1,.,.,TRBJ2-7,CASSNRVGTYEQYF,TGCGCCAGCTCCAACAGGGTGGGAACCTACGAGCAGTACTTC
TRBV11-2,.,TRBD1,TRBJ1-1,CASRSTGGEDTEAFF,TGTGCCAGCAGATCGACAGGGGGCGAGGACACTGAAGCTTTCTTT
TRBV19,.,.,TRBJ1-1,CASSQYTEAFF,TGTGCCAGTAGCCAATACACTGAAGCTTTCTTT
TRBV6-5,.,TRBD1,TRBJ2-2,CASWEGTGFGELFF,TGTGCCAGCTGGGAAGGGACAGGGTTCGGGGAGCTGTTTTTT
TRBV5-1,once,TRBD1,TRBJ1-5,CASSYGTGGNQPQHF,TGCGCCAGCAGCTACGGGACAGGAGGGAATCAGCCCCAGCATTTT
TRBV5-1,.,.,TRBJ2-7,CASSLVGGQTSYEQYF,TGCGCCAGCAGCTTGGTGGGGGGACAGACATCCTACGAGCAGTACTTC
TRBV11-3,.,.,TRBJ2-2,CASSLFGEANTGELFF,TGTGCCAGCAGCTTATTTGGGGAGGCCAACACCGGGGAGCTGTTTTTT
TRBV19,.,TRBD2,TRBJ2-1,CASSLTSDPRYNEQFF,TGTGCCAGTAGTCTTACTAGCGACCCGCGTTACAATGAGCAGTTCTTC
TRBV7-9,.,TRBD2,TRBJ2-1,CASSSYLAGGFNEQFF,TGTGCCAGCAGCTCCTACCTAGCGGGGGGGTTCAATGAGCAGTTCTTC